This TCR beta chain was observed in a study of blood T cell repertoires in COVID-19. On the study more broadly: Samples of COVID-19 (acute and convalescent) were obtained from the United States, Italy and Spain. T cells, B-cell-depleted T cells, or PBMCs provided the cDNA or gDNA that served as material.

Per the original methods: Reference gene primer amplification yielded estimated nucleated cell counts. Only in-frame clones appear in the TCRdb table, and some are missing; sequencing was by immunoSEQ multiplex PCR. The V and J calls and clone size were taken over from that table, and D and trimming were inferred from the DNA. Of 100,000 to 150,000 clones listed, roughly 86% are singletons. Trimming left V 0 bases short and J 8 bases short, with 18 bases between. Germline CDR1 is SGHRS and CDR2 is YFSETQ. CDR3 size: 16 residues. The clonotype originates from a woman in her seventies with COVID-19, enrolled during active disease. The sequencing sample was made of peripheral blood. The chain carries TRBV5-1 and TRBJ2-1; the D gene is possibly TRBD2 (6 bases). The CDR3 coding sequence is TGCGCCAGCAGCTTGGGGGACGGGGGTGGCAGGGATGAGCAGTTCTTC. Translated, it gives CASSLGDGGGRDEQFF.